The 20 T cell receptor beta chains given below trace back to one sample, sequenced in a study of blood T cell repertoires in COVID-19. Clones were read by immunoSEQ multiplex PCR, and TCRdb kept only the in-frame ones, dropping some. The table shows under 300,000 clones, with approximately 91% occurring only once. Sequenced: PBMCs or T cells enriched from blood (not recorded which). The receptors shown here come from a woman aged 40 to 55 with acute COVID-19.

The chain has TRBV7-9 and TRBJ2-7; the D is unclear. CDR3 length equals 11 residues. Trimming pared 1 base from V and 6 bases from J, leaving 4 bases between. CDR1 SEHNR and CDR2 FQNEAQ come from the germline V gene (reference sequence). The DNA of the CDR3 is TGTGCCAGCAGCTTAGAGCGCGAGCAGTACTTC. This sequence encodes CASSLEREQYF.

The sample holds a few counts of this clone. Other DNA variants within this sample encode the same CDR3. The chain couples TRBV30 to TRBJ2-7; D ambiguous. Trimming took 0 bases from V and 5 from J, leaving 5 bases between them. The CDR3 is 11 amino acids. Germline V gene data show CDR1 as GTSNPN and CDR2 as SVGIG (reference sequence). The chain's CDR3 is CAWSVRDEQYF. The CDR3 DNA sequence: TGTGCCTGGAGTGTACGGGACGAGCAGTACTTC.

J is TRBJ1-3 and V is TRBV28; weak D call: TRBD1 (6 bases). Germline lookup yields CDR1 MDHEN and CDR2 SYDVKM. The CDR3 is 16 residues long. The V end lost 4 bases, the J end lost 1 base, and 14 bases lay between the germline ends. The CDR3 nucleotides read TGTGCCAGCAGTTCCCCCGGGGGGCTTTCTGGAAACACCATATATTTT. Protein product: CASSSPGGLSGNTIYF.

The chain is built from TRBV9 and TRBJ2-7, with 7 positions matching TRBD2. Germline CDR1 reads SGDLS; CDR2 reads YYNGEE. Trimming cost V 3 bases and J 3 bases; bases outside gene matches: 6. The CDR3 is 14 amino acids. CDR3 nucleotide sequence: TGTGCCAGCAGCGAAGGGACTACCAACTACGAGCAGTACTTC. This encodes CASSEGTTNYEQYF.

The chain recombines TRBV15 with TRBJ1-2; no clear D. The CDR3 spans 16 residues. The germline V and J ends were trimmed by 0 bases and 6 bases, with 17 bases remaining between them. Per the germline V gene, CDR1 is LNHNV and CDR2 is YYDKDF (reference sequence). The CDR3 bases are TGTGCCACCAGCAGAGAGGCTGGGTGGACTACTGATGGCTACACCTTC. This translates into CATSREAGWTTDGYTF.

V is TRBV24-1 and J is TRBJ1-5; a possible D gene is TRBD1 (5 bases). CDR3 length: 14 residues. V was pared by 9 bases and J by 5 bases, with 16 bases between. CDR1 is KGHDR, CDR2 SFDVKD, per germline. CDR3 residues: CATVGTGEDQPQHF. For the CDR3, the DNA is TGTGCCACCGTTGGGACGGGAGAGGATCAGCCCCAGCATTTT.

J is TRBJ1-6 and V is TRBV30; 8 bases map to TRBD1. V lost 0 bases and J lost 14; bases outside the gene matches: 6. This CDR3 is built from 13 residues. Germline V gene sequence: CDR1 GTSNPN, CDR2 SVGIG (reference sequence). Here the CDR3 DNA reads TGTGCCTGGAGTGTATCAGGGGGCCGCTCCCTCCACTTT. Protein sequence: CAWSVSGGRSLHF.

Only one count was recorded for this clone. The rearrangement joins TRBV4-2 to TRBJ1-1; no clear D gene. Trimming removed 1 base at V and 7 bases at J, with 13 bases between. CDR3 size: 14 residues. Germline V CDR1 and CDR2: LGHNA, YNFKEQ. CDR3 nucleotide sequence: TGTGCCAGCAGCCAAGCCCGGGAAGTTGGTGAAGCTTTCTTT. Translation gives CASSQAREVGEAFF.

This clone was seen once. This chain links TRBV10-3 with TRBJ1-3, with D tentatively TRBD1 (5 bases). Germline V gives CDR1 ENHRY, CDR2 SYGVKD. V lost 4 bases and J 4 bases, leaving 17 bases between the germline ends. CDR3 length equals 16 residues. The CDR3 region has the DNA TGTGCCATCAGTGGGGGCTATGATCAAGAAGGAAACACCATATATTTT. Encoded protein: CAISGGYDQEGNTIYF.

The chain has TRBV5-4 and TRBJ1-6, with TRBD1 matching 8 bases. Germline CDR1 is SGHNT and CDR2 is YYREEE (reference sequence). J gave up 5 bases and V 0 bases, and 4 bases lay outside the gene matches. The CDR3 is made up of 16 amino acids. In DNA, the CDR3 is TGTGCCAGCAGCTTGGAGTTGGGACAGGATAATTCACCCCTCCACTTT. Translation: CASSLELGQDNSPLHF.

The chain links TRBV28 to TRBJ1-2; TRBD1 might be the D (6 bases). Trimming removed 1 base at V and 8 bases at J, with 23 bases between. Germline CDR1 is MDHEN and CDR2 is SYDVKM. The CDR3 length is 17 residues. The CDR3 region is CASSLSVRVGGAEGYTF. CDR3 in DNA: TGTGCCAGCAGTTTATCGGTCCGCGTGGGGGGGGCGGAAGGCTACACCTTC.

The rearrangement links TRBV3-1 (or the pseudogene TRBV3-2) to TRBJ1-1; TRBD1 matches 9 bases. Germline trimming cut 4 bases from V and 6 bases from J; bases unmatched to any gene: 3. The germline CDR1 and CDR2 sequences are LGHDT and YNNKEL (reference sequence). There are 13 residues in the CDR3. CDR3 nucleotides: TGTGCCAGCAGCCTGGGACAGGGCGCTGAAGCTTTCTTT. It codes for CASSLGQGAEAFF.

The rearrangement joins TRBV6-5 to TRBJ2-7, with D possibly being TRBD2 (5 bases). The CDR3 spans 11 residues. V was cut by 7 bases and J by 6 bases, with 10 bases left in between. Germline CDR1 is MNHEY and CDR2 is SVGAGI. As DNA, the CDR3 is TGTGCCAGCACCCTCCGGGGCGAGCAGTACTTC. Residues: CASTLRGEQYF.

The rearrangement links TRBV6-4 to TRBJ2-2; D is unresolved. Germline V CDR1 and CDR2: MRHNA, SNTAGT. CDR3 size: 14 residues. V was clipped by 3 bases and J by 2 bases, with 7 bases between them. CDR3 coding DNA: TGTGCCAGCAGTGAACAGTTTAACACCGGGGAGCTGTTTTTT. Amino acid sequence: CASSEQFNTGELFF.

This clone showed up just once. This sequence joins TRBV5-1 and TRBJ2-1; 12 bases agree with TRBD2. V trimming: 0 bases; J trimming: 3 bases; junction bases outside the gene matches: 4. The CDR3 totals 17 residues. Germline-derived CDR1 and CDR2 are SGHRS and YFSETQ. The CDR3, as DNA: TGCGCCAGCAGCTTGGGACTAGCGGGGGCGATCTACAATGAGCAGTTCTTC. The encoded protein is CASSLGLAGAIYNEQFF.

V usage is TRBV28 and J usage is TRBJ1-2; D possibly corresponds to TRBD1 (6 bases). This CDR3 region has 12 residues. V dropped 3 bases and J dropped 8 bases, with 10 bases sitting between them. The germline V gene encodes CDR1 MDHEN and CDR2 SYDVKM. The CDR3 sequence is CASSFDRWGYTF. The DNA for the CDR3 is TGTGCCAGCAGTTTTGACAGGTGGGGCTACACCTTC.

In this sample, this clone turned up once. This sequence joins TRBV9 and TRBJ2-7, with 7 positions matching TRBD2. From germline, CDR1 is SGDLS and CDR2 YYNGEE. The V and J ends lost 2 bases and 2 bases, in that order; junction bases with no gene match: 13. This CDR3 is 17 amino acids long. The CDR3 reads CASSVGGSLSGTYEQYF. The DNA for the CDR3 is TGTGCCAGCAGCGTGGGCGGGAGTCTTTCCGGGACCTACGAGCAGTACTTC.

This clone was detected once. The chain combines TRBV5-4 with TRBJ1-6, with D possibly TRBD1 on 5 matching bases. This CDR3 has 13 amino acids. Trimming left V 4 bases short and J 7 bases short, with 9 bases between. The germline gives CDR1 SGHNT, CDR2 YYREEE (reference sequence). The CDR3 DNA sequence: TGTGCCAGCAGCCAGAAGGGGAATTCACCCCTCCACTTT. Protein product: CASSQKGNSPLHF.

The chain employs TRBV14 and TRBJ2-3; 10 positions match TRBD2. Germline CDR1 reads SGHDN; CDR2 reads FVKESK. The CDR3 contains 16 residues. Trimming took 4 bases from V and 4 from J; bases not matched to a gene: 8. The CDR3, as DNA: TGTGCCAGCAGCCCTACCGGGACTAGCGTTGCAGATACGCAGTATTTT. Amino acid sequence: CASSPTGTSVADTQYF.

The chain combines TRBV18 with TRBJ1-4; D unresolved. CDR1 and CDR2 from the germline V gene are KGHSH and LQKENI. Trimming left V 2 bases short and J 4 bases short, with 5 bases between. The CDR3 contains 13 residues. CDR3 loop: CASSPTSNEKLFF. CDR3 DNA: TGTGCCAGCTCACCAACAAGTAATGAAAAACTGTTTTTT.